These T cell receptor beta chains were read from a single sample in a study of cytomegalovirus exposure and HLA in healthy donors. This table comes from immunoSEQ multiplex PCR, and its TCRdb copy is limited to in-frame clones, with some not included. The data hold approximately 49,000 clones, with 85% to 95% observed a single time. Material for sequencing was PBMCs. The receptors shown here come from a man between 18 and 29 years old in good health and CMV-seronegative. The CDR3 runs from the conserved cysteine through the conserved F or W. The order of the fields is clone size, V gene, D gene, J gene, CDR3 DNA, CDR3 protein. D genes are given only for firm matches. A clone size is listed for some rows: how often the clone was seen (once, few, many), or a class if it is expanded.

once	TRBV19	TRBD2	TRBJ2-2	TGTGCCAGTAGTATAGTAACGGGAGGGACCGGGGAGCTGTTTTTT	CASSIVTGGTGELFF
NA	TRBV6-1	NA	TRBJ2-3	TGTGCCAGCAGTGAAGCCCTGCGGCTGGGGCAGTATTTT	CASSEALRLGQYF
NA	TRBV15	TRBD2	TRBJ2-2	TGTGCCACCAGCAGAGATCAAGGGAGGGTAGGGACCGGGGAGCTGTTTTTT	CATSRDQGRVGTGELFF
NA	TRBV7-8	TRBD2	TRBJ2-5	TGTGCCAGCAGCCTAGGGACTAGCGGGAGAGTGGGAGAGACCCAGTACTTC	CASSLGTSGRVGETQYF
NA	TRBV4-1	TRBD1	TRBJ2-5	TGCGCCAGCAGCCTTCCGGGACAGAAACAGACCCAGTACTTC	CASSLPGQKQTQYF
NA	TRBV5-1	NA	TRBJ2-7	TGCGCCAGCAGCTGGACCGGGGGATCCTACGAGCAGTACTTC	CASSWTGGSYEQYF
NA	TRBV15	TRBD1	TRBJ1-2	TGTGCCACCAGCCCACGACAGGGAGCTAACTATGGCTACACCTTC	CATSPRQGANYGYTF
NA	TRBV15	TRBD2	TRBJ2-1	TGTGCCACCAGTTTAGCGGGATGGGCCTACAATGAGCAGTTCTTC	CATSLAGWAYNEQFF
NA	TRBV7-9	NA	TRBJ2-3	TGTGCCAGCAGCTTAGCGGCGGCCCGAGATACGCAGTATTTT	CASSLAAARDTQYF
NA	TRBV5-4	NA	TRBJ2-3	TGTGCCAGCAGCCCCTGGGGCCTGAGACAATCCACAGATACGCAGTATTTT	CASSPWGLRQSTDTQYF
NA	TRBV10-2	NA	TRBJ1-3	TGCGCCAGCAGGCGTTCCACAGGGTCGGGTCCCGCGGGAAACACCATATATTTT	CASRRSTGSGPAGNTIYF
NA	TRBV6-5	TRBD1	TRBJ2-7	TGTGCCACTACGACAGGGGAGGAACGCGAGCAGTACTTC	CATTTGEEREQYF
NA	TRBV28	NA	TRBJ2-7	TGTGCCAGCAGTTCCCCCGGGGGTCTAAGCTACGAGCAGTATTTC	CASSSPGGLSYEQYF
NA	TRBV7-2	NA	TRBJ2-4	TGTGCCAGCAGCTTAGCAGGGGCTGGAGCCAAAAACATTCAGTACTTC	CASSLAGAGAKNIQYF
NA	TRBV5-6	NA	TRBJ2-3	TGTGCCAGCAGCTTGGCTAGCACAGATACGCAGTATTTT	CASSLASTDTQYF
NA	TRBV25-1	NA	TRBJ2-7	TGTGCCAGCAGTGAGTTTCGGGGGTCGTCCTACGAGCAGTACTTC	CASSEFRGSSYEQYF
NA	TRBV30	NA	TRBJ2-1	TGTGCCTGGAGTGTAGCGTCGGATGAGCAGTTCTTC	CAWSVASDEQFF
NA	TRBV2	TRBD2	TRBJ2-2	TGTGCCAGCACCGGACTAGCGGGACACTACACCGGGGAGCTGTTTTTT	CASTGLAGHYTGELFF
NA	TRBV10-3	NA	TRBJ1-2	TGTGCCACCGAGGTCGACCTCGCCTATGGCTACACCTTC	CATEVDLAYGYTF
NA	TRBV7-6	NA	TRBJ2-5	TGTGCCAGCAGCTTAACCGGGAGAAGGAAAGAGACCCAGTACTTC	CASSLTGRRKETQYF
NA	TRBV10-3	TRBD2	TRBJ2-7	TGTGCCATCAGGAATCCCCTTCTAGCGGGAGGGCTAGGGGAGCAGTACTTC	CAIRNPLLAGGLGEQYF
few	TRBV7-6	NA	TRBJ1-2	TGTGCCAGCAGCGCATTTGCAGGGATTTCAAACTATGGCTACACCTTC	CASSAFAGISNYGYTF
once	TRBV5-1	NA	TRBJ1-4	TGCGCCAGCAGCTCCCAGGGCAGGGGAAATGAAAAACTGTTTTTT	CASSSQGRGNEKLFF
NA	TRBV6-1	NA	TRBJ2-5	TGTGCCAGCAGTGCCAGACACCGCCCGCTACAAGAGACCCAGTACTTC	CASSARHRPLQETQYF
once	TRBV2	NA	TRBJ2-1	TGTGCCAGCAGTGTGGTCCGGGGGGCCACGGATGAGCAGTTCTTC	CASSVVRGATDEQFF
NA	TRBV29-1	TRBD1	TRBJ2-3	TGCAGCGGAGGGCCCCAGGGGGGCACAGATACGCAGTATTTT	CSGGPQGGTDTQYF
NA	TRBV5-1	NA	TRBJ2-5	TGCGCCAGCAGCTTGGCCACGGAGGGGTCCCAAGAGACCCAGTACTTC	CASSLATEGSQETQYF
NA	TRBV27	TRBD2	TRBJ2-1	TGTGCCACGGGAAGGAGAGCGGGAACCCCCTCCTCCTACAATGAGCAGTTCTTC	CATGRRAGTPSSYNEQFF
NA	TRBV4-1	NA	TRBJ2-2	TGCGCCAGCAGCCAAGTTCTACTAACAAACACCGGGGAGCTGTTTTTT	CASSQVLLTNTGELFF
NA	TRBV7-9	NA	TRBJ2-7	TGTGCCAGCAGCTTAGTCACAGGCTCCAACGAGCAGTACTTC	CASSLVTGSNEQYF
NA	TRBV11-2	TRBD2	TRBJ2-3	TGTGCCAGCAGCTTCTTTTATGAGCGGGAGGTCCCAGATACGCAGTATTTT	CASSFFYEREVPDTQYF
NA	TRBV11-2	NA	TRBJ1-4	TGTGCCAGCAGCTGGGCAGGGGCAACTAATGAAAAACTGTTTTTT	CASSWAGATNEKLFF
NA	TRBV21-1	NA	TRBJ1-3	TGTGCCAGCAGCTTCCGAGGCGGAGGACTCTCTGGAAACACCATATATTTT	CASSFRGGGLSGNTIYF
NA	TRBV5-1	NA	TRBJ2-1	TGCGCCAGCAGCTTATTCCCAGGGCCGCAAAATGAGCAGTTCTTC	CASSLFPGPQNEQFF
few	TRBV10-3	NA	TRBJ2-7	TGTGCCATCATGGGTGCAGGTATGAACTACGAGCAGTACTTC	CAIMGAGMNYEQYF
NA	TRBV7-6	TRBD1	TRBJ2-7	TGTGCCAGCAGCTTAATCCCCCCGGGACAGGGGGCCCAGACCTACGAGCAGTACTTC	CASSLIPPGQGAQTYEQYF
NA	TRBV28	TRBD2	TRBJ2-7	TGTGCCAGCAGTGAACCGGGACTAGTTAGCTACGAGCAGTACTTC	CASSEPGLVSYEQYF
NA	TRBV9	NA	TRBJ2-7	TGTGCCAGCAGCGTAGGACCCACAGGGGGGGCCTACGAGCAGTACTTC	CASSVGPTGGAYEQYF
NA	TRBV7-9	TRBD1	TRBJ2-6	TGTGCCAGCAGCTTTCCGGGACAGACTGGCTCTGGGGCCAACGTCCTGACTTTC	CASSFPGQTGSGANVLTF
once	TRBV5-1	TRBD1	TRBJ2-3	TGCGCCAGCAGCCCCGACAGGGGTCGGACAGATACGCAGTATTTT	CASSPDRGRTDTQYF
once	TRBV29-1	TRBD2	TRBJ2-3	TGCAGCGTTGACGTTTTGCGGGAGCCCGCAGATACGCAGTATTTT	CSVDVLREPADTQYF
NA	TRBV27	TRBD2	TRBJ2-1	TGTGCCAGCAGCGAGTGGGCGGGAGCCTACAATGAGCAGTTCTTC	CASSEWAGAYNEQFF
NA	TRBV6-5	NA	TRBJ1-5	TGTGCCAGCAGCGAGACAGTAGAAGATCAGCCCCAGCATTTT	CASSETVEDQPQHF
NA	TRBV6-5	NA	TRBJ2-5	TGTGCCAGCAGTTACTCGCGATTACAAGAGACCCAGTACTTC	CASSYSRLQETQYF
NA	TRBV19	NA	TRBJ1-1	TGTGCCAGTAGTCCGAGCGGGGGATTACGGAACACTGAAGCTTTCTTT	CASSPSGGLRNTEAFF
NA	TRBV5-1	NA	TRBJ1-2	TGCGCCAGCAGCTTGGCCTCGGGGAAGGCTAACTATGGCTACACCTTC	CASSLASGKANYGYTF
NA	TRBV7-8	NA	TRBJ2-7	TGTGCCAGCAGCTTAATTGCGGACTTAAGCTACGAGCAGTACTTC	CASSLIADLSYEQYF
NA	TRBV18	TRBD2	TRBJ2-3	TGTGCCAGCTCACCCGAACTAGCGGGACAGTCCCTCAGCACAGATACGCAGTATTTT	CASSPELAGQSLSTDTQYF
NA	TRBV6-6	TRBD2	TRBJ2-7	TGTGCCAGCAGTTACTATTCTAGCGGGAGAGTCCACGAGCAGTACTTC	CASSYYSSGRVHEQYF